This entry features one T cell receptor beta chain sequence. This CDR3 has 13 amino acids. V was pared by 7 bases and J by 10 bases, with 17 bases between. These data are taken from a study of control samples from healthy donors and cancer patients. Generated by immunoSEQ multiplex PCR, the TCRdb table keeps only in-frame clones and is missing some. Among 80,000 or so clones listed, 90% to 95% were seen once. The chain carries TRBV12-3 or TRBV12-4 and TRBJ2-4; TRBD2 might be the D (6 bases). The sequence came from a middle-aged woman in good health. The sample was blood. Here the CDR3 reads CASKGSGGGIQYF. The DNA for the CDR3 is TGTGCCAGCAAGGGTAGCGGCGGAGGGATTCAGTACTTC.